Here is one TCR beta chain with its context. What it binds is unknown. V was trimmed by 2 bases and J by 6 bases, leaving 12 bases between them. There are 13 residues in the CDR3. CDR1 and CDR2 (germline): DFQATT, SNEGSKA (reference sequence). Genomic DNA templated the TCR beta VDJ and CDR3 profiling. One entry per CDR3 protein results from TCRdb running MiXCR on the reads. The data contain 200,000 or so distinct CDR3 sequences, 60% to 80% of them singletons. For sequencing, patients were chosen who had shown expansion of CD8+CD57+ cells by flow cytometry. The diagnosis in all patients was severe acquired aplastic anemia. The sample comes from a study of CD8+CD57+ T cells in acquired aplastic anemia. Whole-study context: Sorted cells (CD4+ and CD8+) yielded DNA amounts that averaged approximately 2.9 ug.

Study-wide results and caveats: Patients and healthy controls showed no significant CD8+ Simpson's diversity difference.

Material: sorted CD4+, CD8+, or CD8+CD57+ T cells (not recorded which) from PBMCs. The origin of this receptor is a human donor with aplastic anemia. The chain has TRBV20-1 and TRBJ2-3; D gene unclear. The CDR3 here is CSARKRGADTQYF. For the CDR3, the DNA is TGCAGTGCTAGAAAGAGAGGAGCGGATACGCAGTATTTT.